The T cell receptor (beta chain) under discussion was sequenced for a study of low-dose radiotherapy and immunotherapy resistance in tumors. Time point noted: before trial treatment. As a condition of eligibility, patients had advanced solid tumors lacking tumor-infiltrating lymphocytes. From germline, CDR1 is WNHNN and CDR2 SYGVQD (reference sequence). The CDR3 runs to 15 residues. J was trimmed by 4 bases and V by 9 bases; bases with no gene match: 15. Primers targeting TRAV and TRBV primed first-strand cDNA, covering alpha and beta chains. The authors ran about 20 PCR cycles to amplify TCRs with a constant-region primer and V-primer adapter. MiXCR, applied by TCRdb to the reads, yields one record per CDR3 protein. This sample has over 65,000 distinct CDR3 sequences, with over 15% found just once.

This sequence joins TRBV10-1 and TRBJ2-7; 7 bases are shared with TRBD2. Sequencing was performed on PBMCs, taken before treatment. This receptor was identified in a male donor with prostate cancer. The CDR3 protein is CASPPPGLPIYEQYF. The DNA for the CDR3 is TGCGCCAGTCCCCCCCCGGGACTACCAATTTACGAGCAGTACTTC.